A selection of T cell receptor beta chains follows, all from one sample in a study of CD8 T cells in ankylosing spondylitis. TCRdb passed the 5' RACE reads through MiXCR, listing each CDR3 protein once. This sample has fewer than 550,000 distinct CDR3 sequences; 5.3% occur once, and the top ten carry approximately 3.5%. Sequenced material: blood, either unsorted or a sorted T cell fraction (not recorded which). The receptor source for this set is a male donor with ankylosing spondylitis. Each CDR3 is given with its conserved first and last residue. The order of the fields is clone size, V gene, J gene, D gene, CDR3 protein, CDR3 DNA. D genes are given only for firm matches. Rows may omit the clone size; those that give it use once, few, many or a size class.

clone_size: many; v_call: TRBV24-1; j_call: TRBJ2-3; d_call: .; cdr3_aa: CATSVASTDTQYF; cdr3_nt: TGTGCCACCAGTGTCGCCAGCACAGATACGCAGTATTTT
clone_size: many; v_call: TRBV9; j_call: TRBJ1-2; d_call: TRBD1; cdr3_aa: CASSIPRDSGDYGYTF; cdr3_nt: TGTGCCAGCAGCATACCTCGGGACAGCGGGGACTATGGCTACACCTTC
clone_size: .; v_call: TRBV5-1; j_call: TRBJ2-3; d_call: TRBD2; cdr3_aa: CASNRGGQTDTQYF; cdr3_nt: TGCGCCAGCAACCGGGGGGGCCAAACAGATACGCAGTATTTT
clone_size: many; v_call: TRBV4-2; j_call: TRBJ2-2; d_call: TRBD1; cdr3_aa: CASSQGPGTENTGELFF; cdr3_nt: TGTGCCAGCAGCCAAGGACCAGGGACAGAGAACACCGGGGAGCTGTTTTTT
clone_size: many; v_call: TRBV12-3/TRBV12-4; j_call: TRBJ1-5; d_call: .; cdr3_aa: CASSTRPQGRPQHF; cdr3_nt: TGTGCCAGCAGTACCCGGCCTCAAGGTAGGCCCCAGCATTTT
clone_size: many; v_call: TRBV4-2; j_call: TRBJ2-1; d_call: TRBD2; cdr3_aa: CASSNGLAGYNEQFF; cdr3_nt: TGTGCCAGCAGCAACGGACTAGCGGGGTACAATGAGCAGTTCTTC
clone_size: many; v_call: TRBV3-1; j_call: TRBJ1-2; d_call: .; cdr3_aa: CASSEGPSNYGYTF; cdr3_nt: TGTGCCAGCAGTGAGGGTCCCAGCAACTATGGCTACACCTTC
clone_size: many; v_call: TRBV12-3/TRBV12-4; j_call: TRBJ2-7; d_call: .; cdr3_aa: CASSLKGNPFYEQYF; cdr3_nt: TGTGCCAGCAGTTTAAAAGGGAATCCATTCTACGAGCAGTACTTC
clone_size: many; v_call: TRBV6-5; j_call: TRBJ1-1; d_call: TRBD1; cdr3_aa: CASSSQGGRTEAFF; cdr3_nt: TGTGCCAGCAGTTCACAGGGGGGGCGGACTGAAGCTTTCTTT
clone_size: many; v_call: TRBV6-2/TRBV6-3; j_call: TRBJ2-1; d_call: .; cdr3_aa: CASTGYSYNEQFF; cdr3_nt: TGTGCCAGCACCGGCTACTCCTACAATGAGCAGTTCTTC
clone_size: many; v_call: TRBV18; j_call: TRBJ2-6; d_call: .; cdr3_aa: CASSPNRARGANVLTF; cdr3_nt: TGTGCCAGCTCACCGAACAGGGCTCGTGGGGCCAACGTCCTGACTTTC
clone_size: many; v_call: TRBV24-1; j_call: TRBJ2-1; d_call: TRBD2; cdr3_aa: CATSDSLTREFSYNEQFF; cdr3_nt: TGTGCCACCAGTGATTCGCTAACGCGGGAGTTCTCCTACAATGAGCAGTTCTTC
clone_size: .; v_call: TRBV4-2; j_call: TRBJ2-2; d_call: .; cdr3_aa: CASSQDLVGGVNTGELFF; cdr3_nt: TGTGCCAGCAGCCAAGATCTGGTCGGCGGGGTGAACACCGGGGAGCTGTTTTTT
clone_size: many; v_call: TRBV4-2; j_call: TRBJ2-7; d_call: .; cdr3_aa: CASSQEWDTTYEQYF; cdr3_nt: TGTGCCAGCAGCCAAGAGTGGGACACGACCTACGAGCAGTACTTC
clone_size: many; v_call: TRBV24-1; j_call: TRBJ2-1; d_call: .; cdr3_aa: CATNDRYNEQFF; cdr3_nt: TGTGCCACCAACGACCGGTACAATGAGCAGTTCTTC
clone_size: .; v_call: TRBV5-6; j_call: TRBJ2-4; d_call: .; cdr3_aa: CAISAGRRSIQYF; cdr3_nt: TGTGCCATCAGCGCCGGGCGCCGAAGCATTCAGTACTTC
clone_size: many; v_call: TRBV7-2; j_call: TRBJ2-1; d_call: TRBD2; cdr3_aa: CASRLRVLAGDYNEQFF; cdr3_nt: TGTGCCAGCAGGCTTCGAGTACTAGCGGGGGACTACAATGAGCAGTTCTTC
clone_size: .; v_call: TRBV6-1; j_call: TRBJ1-2; d_call: .; cdr3_aa: CASAKLGRGNYGYTF; cdr3_nt: TGTGCCAGCGCCAAACTCGGGAGAGGGAACTATGGCTACACCTTC
clone_size: many; v_call: TRBV18; j_call: TRBJ2-5; d_call: .; cdr3_aa: CASSPLQLQETQYF; cdr3_nt: TGTGCCAGCTCACCATTGCAGTTACAAGAGACCCAGTACTTC
clone_size: many; v_call: TRBV20-1; j_call: TRBJ1-6; d_call: .; cdr3_aa: CSAREWQGKNSPLHF; cdr3_nt: TGCAGTGCTAGAGAATGGCAGGGAAAAAATTCACCCCTCCACTTT
clone_size: many; v_call: TRBV10-3; j_call: TRBJ2-5; d_call: .; cdr3_aa: CAISGSGRQETQYF; cdr3_nt: TGTGCCATCAGTGGGAGCGGGCGCCAAGAGACCCAGTACTTC
clone_size: many; v_call: TRBV9; j_call: TRBJ2-3; d_call: .; cdr3_aa: CASSVVGTTQYF; cdr3_nt: TGTGCCAGCAGCGTAGTCGGAACTACGCAGTATTTT
clone_size: many; v_call: TRBV15; j_call: TRBJ2-2; d_call: TRBD2; cdr3_aa: CATSRTSDTGELFF; cdr3_nt: TGTGCCACCAGCAGAACTAGCGACACCGGGGAGCTGTTTTTT
clone_size: many; v_call: TRBV4-2; j_call: TRBJ1-4; d_call: .; cdr3_aa: CASSPGTYEKLFF; cdr3_nt: TGTGCCAGCAGCCCCGGGACTTATGAAAAACTGTTTTTT
clone_size: few; v_call: TRBV7-6; j_call: TRBJ2-7; d_call: TRBD1; cdr3_aa: CASSPGTGGKQYF; cdr3_nt: TGTGCCAGCAGCCCGGGGACAGGGGGTAAGCAGTACTTC
clone_size: many; v_call: TRBV27; j_call: TRBJ1-2; d_call: .; cdr3_aa: CASSSLTTEYYGYTF; cdr3_nt: TGTGCCAGCAGTTCCTTAACGACAGAATACTATGGCTACACCTTC
clone_size: many; v_call: TRBV28; j_call: TRBJ2-1; d_call: .; cdr3_aa: CASKASWGFF; cdr3_nt: TGTGCCAGCAAAGCCTCCTGGGGGTTCTTC
clone_size: many; v_call: TRBV11-1; j_call: TRBJ2-3; d_call: .; cdr3_aa: CASSRAPRTANLTDTQYF; cdr3_nt: TGTGCCAGCAGCCGAGCCCCCCGGACTGCGAATCTCACAGATACGCAGTATTTT
clone_size: many; v_call: TRBV7-9; j_call: TRBJ1-4; d_call: .; cdr3_aa: CASSLWAAATNEKLFF; cdr3_nt: TGTGCCAGCAGCTTATGGGCAGCTGCAACTAATGAAAAACTGTTTTTT
clone_size: many; v_call: TRBV4-3; j_call: TRBJ2-1; d_call: .; cdr3_aa: CASSQDWGGHEQFF; cdr3_nt: TGCGCCAGCAGCCAAGATTGGGGGGGCCATGAGCAGTTCTTC
clone_size: .; v_call: TRBV10-1; j_call: TRBJ1-1; d_call: TRBD1; cdr3_aa: CASSGGADTEAFF; cdr3_nt: TGCGCCAGCTCAGGGGGCGCGGACACTGAAGCTTTCTTT
clone_size: few; v_call: TRBV20-1; j_call: TRBJ2-1; d_call: .; cdr3_aa: CSASVGEQMDEQFF; cdr3_nt: TGCAGTGCTTCCGTTGGAGAGCAGATGGATGAGCAGTTCTTC
clone_size: many; v_call: TRBV7-2; j_call: TRBJ2-3; d_call: .; cdr3_aa: CASSFYRDTDTQYF; cdr3_nt: TGTGCCAGCAGCTTTTACAGGGATACAGATACGCAGTATTTT
clone_size: many; v_call: TRBV12-3/TRBV12-4; j_call: TRBJ2-1; d_call: .; cdr3_aa: CASSATSIEFF; cdr3_nt: TGTGCCAGCAGCGCAACTAGCATCGAGTTCTTC
clone_size: once; v_call: TRBV20-1; j_call: TRBJ2-4; d_call: .; cdr3_aa: CSATASSKNIQYF; cdr3_nt: TGCAGTGCTACAGCTAGTTCCAAAAACATTCAGTACTTC
clone_size: many; v_call: TRBV7-9; j_call: TRBJ1-2; d_call: .; cdr3_aa: CASSLGPEKIGYTF; cdr3_nt: TGTGCCAGCAGCTTAGGTCCAGAGAAGATCGGCTACACCTTC
clone_size: many; v_call: TRBV4-3; j_call: TRBJ1-4; d_call: .; cdr3_aa: CASSQEGRGIEKLFF; cdr3_nt: TGCGCCAGCAGCCAAGAGGGCAGGGGAATCGAAAAACTGTTTTTT
clone_size: .; v_call: TRBV4-3; j_call: TRBJ2-1; d_call: .; cdr3_aa: CASSQDLSPTDEQFF; cdr3_nt: TGCGCCAGCAGCCAAGATCTTAGCCCGACAGATGAGCAGTTCTTC
clone_size: many; v_call: TRBV7-3; j_call: TRBJ1-1; d_call: .; cdr3_aa: CASSWGGHPIEAFF; cdr3_nt: TGTGCCAGCAGCTGGGGGGGACATCCGATCGAAGCTTTCTTT
clone_size: many; v_call: TRBV4-2; j_call: TRBJ1-2; d_call: .; cdr3_aa: CASSQSGMGGRSGYTF; cdr3_nt: TGTGCCAGCAGCCAATCCGGCATGGGGGGCAGGTCTGGCTACACCTTC